The T cell receptor (beta chain) described here comes from a study of shared clonotypes between healthy human individuals. The CDR3 loop spans 13 amino acids. Trimming removed 3 bases from V and 8 bases from J, with 11 bases in between. Germline CDR1 reads SGHAT; CDR2 reads FQNNGV. Only in-frame clones appear in the TCRdb table, and some are missing; sequencing was by immunoSEQ multiplex PCR. Of 2 million to 2.5 million clones listed, roughly 94% are singletons. Selected positively for CCR7 and CD45RO-negative, naive CD8 cells excluded terminally differentiated effector memory CD45RA+ cells. Study-level results: Memory subsets generally showed smaller estimated richness than naive subsets did.

Remarks on this clone: Antigen: not known.

The sequenced material came from naive CD8+ T cells sorted from blood. This clonotype was sampled from a man between 18 and 29 years old in good health. This chain links TRBV11-2 with TRBJ2-1; TRBD1 might be the D (5 bases). CDR3 in DNA: TGTGCCAGCAGCTTGAGCAGGGCGCATGAGCAGTTCTTC. The encoded protein is CASSLSRAHEQFF.